The T cell receptor beta chain described here comes from a study of monozygotic twins with inflammatory bowel disease. UMIs were attached via template switching, each with a 6-nucleotide sample barcode. TCRdb re-called the 5' RACE reads; every CDR3 protein appears as one record, without DNA. The sample holds 200,000 to 250,000 distinct CDR3 sequences. This receptor was obtained from a human donor with ulcerative colitis or Crohn's disease, or a healthy co-twin of an affected twin (not recorded which). Sequenced sample: blood.

The CDR3: CASSLVGAGEQYF. The genes are TRBV5-4 and TRBJ2-7; the D call of TRBD1 rests on TCRdb alone, since no DNA is present to check it. Germline-derived CDR1 and CDR2 are SGHNT and YYREEE (reference sequence). The CDR3 is 13 residues long.